This TCR beta chain was found in a study of T-cell memory formation after mild COVID-19. Findings and limits, study-wide: The authors left the SARS-CoV-2 specificity of second-wave clones peaking on day 37 unconfirmed. CD4+ clones that contracted lay mainly in CM and EM; CD8+ ones lay in EMRA. Detection of some responders pre-infection suggested pre-existing cross-reactive memory T cells participated. CD4/CD8 balance characterized clones contracting day 15 to 85, and CD4+ skew characterized later expanders.

This clonotype came up many times. Antigen unknown. V dropped 3 bases and J dropped 3 bases, with 9 bases sitting between them. Germline V gene data show CDR1 as LGHNA and CDR2 as YNFKEQ. CDR3 size: 13 residues. MiXCR, run by TCRdb on the 5' RACE reads, gives a single entry per CDR3 protein. This sample yields some 450,000 distinct CDR3 sequences, of which roughly 17% are seen a single time; roughly 21% belongs to the top ten. The rearrangement links TRBV4-2 to TRBJ2-7; no reliable D call. Sequences were obtained from PBMCs or a T cell subset sorted from them (not recorded which). The source of this sequence is a young man who had mild COVID-19 (a few samples of this study predate the infection). Cell type and time point are not known. The CDR3 DNA reads as TGTGCCAGCAGCCAGGGGTTGGGCTACGAGCAGTACTTC. Amino acids: CASSQGLGYEQYF.